This T cell receptor (beta chain) was identified in a study of radiation and T cells in renal cell carcinoma. Notes on the study in general: In blood, top tumor clones expanded by 2 weeks, shrinking by 4.

Time point here: blood 4 weeks post-SBRT, at nephrectomy. The sample's treatment: 15 Gy SBRT to primary tumor, nephrectomy 4 weeks later. Nephrectomy followed 15 Gy stereotactic body radiation by 4 weeks. This clone was found a few times. Its target is unknown. The method was immunoSEQ multiplex PCR; TCRdb's version includes in-frame clones alone and lacks a portion of them. The table has 130,000 to 150,000 clones, approximately 86% seen once. The clonotype comes from a woman aged 50 to 60 with renal cell carcinoma. The sample in question was blood, obtained from a patient whose treatment included radiotherapy and nephrectomy.

This CDR3 reads CASSALAGELFF. Here the CDR3 DNA reads TGTGCCAGCAGTGCATTAGCCGGGGAGCTGTTTTTT. The chain has TRBV2 and TRBJ2-2, with D hard to call. V was cut by 4 bases and J by 6 bases, with 6 bases left in between. The CDR3 has 12 residues. Per germline, CDR1 SNHLY and CDR2 FYNNEI. The full variable domain, completed using reference TRBV2 and TRBJ2-2, is EPEVTQTPSHQVTQMGQEVILRCVPISNHLYFYWYRQILGQKVEFLVSFYNNEISEKSEIFDDQFSVERPDGSNFTLKIRSTKLEDSAMYFCASSALAGELFFGEGSRLTVL.